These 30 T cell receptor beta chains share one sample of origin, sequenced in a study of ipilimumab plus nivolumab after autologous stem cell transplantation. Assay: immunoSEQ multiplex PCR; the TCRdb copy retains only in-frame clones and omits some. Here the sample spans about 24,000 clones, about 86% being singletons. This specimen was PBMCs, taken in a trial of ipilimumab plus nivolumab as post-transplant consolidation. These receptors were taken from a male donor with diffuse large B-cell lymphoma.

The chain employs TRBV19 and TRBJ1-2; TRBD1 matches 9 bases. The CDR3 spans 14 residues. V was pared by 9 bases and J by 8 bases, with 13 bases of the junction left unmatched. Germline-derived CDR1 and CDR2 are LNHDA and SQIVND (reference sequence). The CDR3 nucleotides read TGTGCCAGCAGGCAGGACAGGGGACCTCGGGGCTACACCTTC. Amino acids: CASRQDRGPRGYTF.

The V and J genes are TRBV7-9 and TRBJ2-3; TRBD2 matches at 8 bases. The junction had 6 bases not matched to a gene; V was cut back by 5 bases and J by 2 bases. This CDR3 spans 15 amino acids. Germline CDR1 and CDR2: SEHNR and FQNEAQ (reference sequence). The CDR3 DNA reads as TGTGCCAGCAGCCTACTAGCGGTCGACACAGATACGCAGTATTTT. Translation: CASSLLAVDTDTQYF.

The CDR3, as DNA: TGTGCCAGCAGCGATCAGGACAGTTTAATCTACTTC. Encoded protein: CASSDQDSLIYF. The J gene is TRBJ2-5, the V gene TRBV7-3, with D perhaps TRBD1 (6 bases). Germline V gene data show CDR1 as SGHTA and CDR2 as FQGTGA. Trimming cost V 5 bases and J 14 bases, with 18 bases left between them. The CDR3 is 12 residues long.

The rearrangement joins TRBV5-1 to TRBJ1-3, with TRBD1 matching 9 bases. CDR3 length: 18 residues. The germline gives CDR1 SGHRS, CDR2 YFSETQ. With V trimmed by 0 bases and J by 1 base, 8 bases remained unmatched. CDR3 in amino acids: CASSLGDREFMSGNTIYF. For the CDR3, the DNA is TGCGCCAGCAGCTTGGGGGACAGGGAATTTATGTCTGGAAACACCATATATTTT.

The CDR3 here is CASSQGLAGIVSYEQYF. In DNA form, the CDR3 reads TGTGCCAGCAGCCAAGGTCTGGCAGGGATTGTCTCCTACGAGCAGTACTTC. The chain recombines TRBV4-2 with TRBJ2-7, with D tentatively TRBD1 (5 bases). This CDR3 spans 17 amino acids. Germline values: CDR1 LGHNA, CDR2 YNFKEQ. V lost 1 base to trimming and J lost 0 bases, with 16 bases between them.

The DNA for the CDR3 is TGCGCCAGCAGCTTAACGGGACAGACCACAGATACGCAGTATTTT. Translating gives CASSLTGQTTDTQYF. The genes are TRBV5-1 and TRBJ2-3; 7 nucleotides match TRBD1. Germline-derived CDR1 and CDR2 are SGHRS and YFSETQ. The CDR3 sequence is 15 residues long. After removal of 2 bases from V and 2 bases from J, the junction contained 5 bases not matched to a gene.

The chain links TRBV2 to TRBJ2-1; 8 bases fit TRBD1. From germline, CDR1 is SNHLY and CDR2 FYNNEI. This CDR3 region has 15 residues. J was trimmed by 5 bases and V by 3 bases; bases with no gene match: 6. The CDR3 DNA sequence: TGTGCCAGCAGTGAGGGACAGGCGAGCAACAATGAGCAGTTCTTC. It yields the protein CASSEGQASNNEQFF.

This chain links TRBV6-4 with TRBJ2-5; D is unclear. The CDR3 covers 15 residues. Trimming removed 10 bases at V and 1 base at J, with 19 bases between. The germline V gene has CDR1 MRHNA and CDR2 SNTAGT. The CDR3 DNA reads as TGTGCCATCTCGAACAGAACATTACGCCAAGAGACCCAGTACTTC. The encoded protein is CAISNRTLRQETQYF.

This CDR3 is CASSFTGDVQGTQYF. CDR3 in DNA: TGTGCCAGCAGCTTTACAGGAGACGTTCAGGGGACCCAGTACTTC. V and J are TRBV5-5 and TRBJ2-5, with a possible D match to TRBD1 (5 bases). V was pared by 2 bases and J by 7 bases, with 18 bases between. This CDR3 has 15 residues. CDR1 SGHKS and CDR2 YYEKEE come from the germline V gene (reference sequence). Drawing the rest from reference TRBV5-5 and TRBJ2-5, the complete variable domain is DAGVTQSPTHLIKTRGQQVTLRCSPISGHKSVSWYQQVLGQGPQFIFQYYEKEERGRGNFPDRFSARQFPNYSSELNVNALLLGDSALYLCASSFTGDVQGTQYFGPGTRLLVL.

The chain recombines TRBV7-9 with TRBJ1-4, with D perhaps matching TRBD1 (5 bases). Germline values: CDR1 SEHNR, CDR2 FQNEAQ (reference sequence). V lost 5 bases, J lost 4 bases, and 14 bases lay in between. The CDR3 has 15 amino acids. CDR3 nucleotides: TGTGCCAGCAGCCCTCAGGGTGGCGGTAATGAAAAACTGTTTTTT. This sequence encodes CASSPQGGGNEKLFF.

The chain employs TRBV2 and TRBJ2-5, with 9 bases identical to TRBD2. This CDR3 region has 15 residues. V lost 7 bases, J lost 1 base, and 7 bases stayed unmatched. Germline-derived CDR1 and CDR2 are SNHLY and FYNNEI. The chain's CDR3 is CASTSTGLAQETQYF. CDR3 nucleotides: TGTGCCAGCACTTCCACGGGACTAGCCCAAGAGACCCAGTACTTC.

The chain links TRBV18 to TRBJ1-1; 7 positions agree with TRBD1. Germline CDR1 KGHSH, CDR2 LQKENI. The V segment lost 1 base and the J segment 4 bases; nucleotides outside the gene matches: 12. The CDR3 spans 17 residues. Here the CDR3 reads CASSPRTTGQGVTEAFF. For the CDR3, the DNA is TGTGCCAGCTCACCACGGACCACCGGGCAGGGGGTCACTGAAGCTTTCTTT.

DNA for the CDR3: TGTGCCAGCAGCCGTTCGTTGGGTGGCGGGGGCCCCTACGAGCAGTACTTC. Translated, it gives CASSRSLGGGGPYEQYF. This sequence joins TRBV7-2 and TRBJ2-7; maybe TRBD2 (7 bases). The CDR3 is made up of 17 amino acids. V dropped 5 bases and J dropped 2 bases, with 22 bases sitting between them. Germline CDR1 SGHTA, CDR2 FQGNSA.

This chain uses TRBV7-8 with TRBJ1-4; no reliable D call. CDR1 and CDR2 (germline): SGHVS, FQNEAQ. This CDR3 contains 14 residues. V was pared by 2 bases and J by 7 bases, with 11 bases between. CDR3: CASSLNGWSEKLFF. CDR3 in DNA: TGTGCCAGCAGCTTAAATGGTTGGAGTGAAAAACTGTTTTTT.

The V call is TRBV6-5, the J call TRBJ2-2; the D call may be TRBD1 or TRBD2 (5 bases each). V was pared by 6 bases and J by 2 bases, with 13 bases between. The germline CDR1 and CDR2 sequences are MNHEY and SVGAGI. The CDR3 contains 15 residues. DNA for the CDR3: TGTGCCAGCAGGCAGGGAGATTTAAACACCGGGGAGCTGTTTTTT. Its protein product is CASRQGDLNTGELFF.

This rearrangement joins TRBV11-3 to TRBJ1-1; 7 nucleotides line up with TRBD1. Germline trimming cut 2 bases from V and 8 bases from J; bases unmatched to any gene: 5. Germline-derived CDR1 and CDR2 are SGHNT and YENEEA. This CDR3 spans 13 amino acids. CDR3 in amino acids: CASSLQGDKEAFF. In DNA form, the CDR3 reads TGTGCCAGCAGCTTACAGGGGGATAAGGAAGCTTTCTTT. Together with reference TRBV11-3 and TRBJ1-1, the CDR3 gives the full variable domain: EAGVVQSPRYKIIEKKQPVAFWCNPISGHNTLYWYLQNLGQGPELLIRYENEEAVDDSQLPKDRFSAERLKGVDSTLKIQPAELGDSAVYLCASSLQGDKEAFFGQGTRLTVV.

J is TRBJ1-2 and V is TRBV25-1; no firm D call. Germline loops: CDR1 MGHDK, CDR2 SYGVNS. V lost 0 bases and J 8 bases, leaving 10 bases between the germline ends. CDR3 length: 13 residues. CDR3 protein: CASSEYSGSGYTF. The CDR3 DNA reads TGTGCCAGCAGTGAATATAGTGGGTCCGGCTACACCTTC.

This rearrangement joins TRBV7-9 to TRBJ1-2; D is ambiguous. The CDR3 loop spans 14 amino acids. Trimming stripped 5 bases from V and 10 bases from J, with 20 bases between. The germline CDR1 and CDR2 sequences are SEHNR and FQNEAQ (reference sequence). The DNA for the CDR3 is TGTGCCAGCAGCCCCCGGACGAAGGAAGCCACCTACACCTTC. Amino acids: CASSPRTKEATYTF.

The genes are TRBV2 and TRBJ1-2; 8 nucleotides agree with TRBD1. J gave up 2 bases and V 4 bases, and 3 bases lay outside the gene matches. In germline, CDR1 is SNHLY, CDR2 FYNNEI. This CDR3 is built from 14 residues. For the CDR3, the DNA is TGTGCCAGCAGTGCGACAGGGGCCAACTATGGCTACACCTTC. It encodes CASSATGANYGYTF.

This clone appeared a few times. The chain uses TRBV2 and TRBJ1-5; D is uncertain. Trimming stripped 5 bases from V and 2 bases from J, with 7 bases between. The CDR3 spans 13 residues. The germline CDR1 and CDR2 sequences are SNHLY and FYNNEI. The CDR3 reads CASSTEGNQPQHF. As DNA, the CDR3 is TGTGCCAGCAGTACGGAGGGCAATCAGCCCCAGCATTTT.

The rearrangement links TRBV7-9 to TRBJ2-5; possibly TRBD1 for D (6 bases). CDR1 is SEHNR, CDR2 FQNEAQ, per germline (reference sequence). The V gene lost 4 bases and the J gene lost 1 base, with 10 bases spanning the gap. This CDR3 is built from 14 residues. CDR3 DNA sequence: TGTGCCAGCAGCTCAGGGGTCGGCCAAGAGACCCAGTACTTC. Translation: CASSSGVGQETQYF.

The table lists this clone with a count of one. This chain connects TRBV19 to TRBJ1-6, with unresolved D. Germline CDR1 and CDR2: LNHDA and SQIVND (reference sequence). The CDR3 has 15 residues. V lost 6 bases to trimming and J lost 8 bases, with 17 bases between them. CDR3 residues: CASSPALRGDSPLHF. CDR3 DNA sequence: TGTGCCAGTAGCCCGGCCCTCCGGGGTGATTCACCCCTCCACTTT.

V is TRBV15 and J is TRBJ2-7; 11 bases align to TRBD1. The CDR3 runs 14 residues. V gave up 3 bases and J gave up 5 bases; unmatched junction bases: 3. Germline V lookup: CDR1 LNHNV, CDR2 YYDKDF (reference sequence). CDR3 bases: TGTGCCACCAGCAGGGACAGGGGGCCCAACGAGCAGTACTTC. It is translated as CATSRDRGPNEQYF.

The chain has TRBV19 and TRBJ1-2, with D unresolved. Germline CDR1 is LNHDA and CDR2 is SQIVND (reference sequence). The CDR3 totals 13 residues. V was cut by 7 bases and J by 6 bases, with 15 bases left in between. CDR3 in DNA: TGTGCCAGTAAGGGCGTCCAAGGAGATGGCTACACCTTC. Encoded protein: CASKGVQGDGYTF. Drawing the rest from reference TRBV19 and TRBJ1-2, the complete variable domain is DGGITQSPKYLFRKEGQNVTLSCEQNLNHDAMYWYRQDPGQGLRLIYYSQIVNDFQKGDIAEGYSVSREKKESFPLTVTSAQKNPTAFYLCASKGVQGDGYTFGSGTRLTVV.

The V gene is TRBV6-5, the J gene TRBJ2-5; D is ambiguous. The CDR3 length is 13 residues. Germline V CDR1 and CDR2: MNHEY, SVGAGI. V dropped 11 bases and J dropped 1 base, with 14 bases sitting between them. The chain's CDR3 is CASRLGLQETQYF. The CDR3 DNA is TGTGCCTCCCGTTTGGGCCTCCAAGAGACCCAGTACTTC.

CDR3 region: CASSFGTANQPQHF. CDR3 bases: TGCGCCAGCAGCTTCGGGACAGCTAATCAGCCCCAGCATTTT. The J gene is TRBJ1-5, the V gene TRBV5-1, with TRBD1 identical over 7 bases. The germline gives CDR1 SGHRS, CDR2 YFSETQ. The CDR3 runs 14 residues. J gave up 4 bases and V 2 bases, and 3 bases lay outside the gene matches.

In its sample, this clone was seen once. The chain's CDR3 is CASSTPVSGGSPASTDTQYF. The CDR3 DNA sequence: TGCGCCAGCAGCACCCCAGTTTCTGGGGGCTCCCCCGCTAGCACAGATACGCAGTATTTT. This chain connects TRBV5-1 to TRBJ2-3, with D tentatively TRBD1 (6 bases). CDR1 is SGHRS, CDR2 YFSETQ, per germline. The V gene lost 4 bases and the J gene lost 0 bases, with 27 bases spanning the gap. The length of the CDR3 is 20 residues.

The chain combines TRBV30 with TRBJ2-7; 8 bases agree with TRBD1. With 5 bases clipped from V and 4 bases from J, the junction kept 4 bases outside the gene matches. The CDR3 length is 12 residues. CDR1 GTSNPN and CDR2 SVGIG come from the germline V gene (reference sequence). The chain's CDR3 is CAWGTGYYEQYF. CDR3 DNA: TGTGCCTGGGGGACAGGTTATTACGAGCAGTACTTC.

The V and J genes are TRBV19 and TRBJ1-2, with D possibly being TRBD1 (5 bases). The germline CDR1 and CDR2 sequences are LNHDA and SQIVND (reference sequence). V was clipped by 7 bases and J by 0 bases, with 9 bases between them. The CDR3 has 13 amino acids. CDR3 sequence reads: CASIGGANYGYTF. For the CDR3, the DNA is TGTGCCAGTATTGGGGGGGCTAACTATGGCTACACCTTC.

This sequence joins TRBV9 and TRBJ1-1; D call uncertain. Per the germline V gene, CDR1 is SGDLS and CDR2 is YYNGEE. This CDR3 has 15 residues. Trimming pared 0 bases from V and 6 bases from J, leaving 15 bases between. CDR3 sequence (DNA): TGTGCCAGCAGCGTAGTGGAAGGGAGGATGGCTGAAGCTTTCTTT. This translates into CASSVVEGRMAEAFF.